This TCR beta chain was captured in a study of cytomegalovirus exposure and HLA in healthy donors. Study-level information: Of several hundred genotyped donors, approximately 80% clustered with self-reported Caucasian donors.

PCR was performed using 60 Vbeta and 13 Jbeta primers. The repertoire was sequenced with immunoSEQ multiplex PCR; TCRdb's copy has only in-frame clones and lacks some. The sample lists 150,000 to 200,000 clones, roughly three quarters occurring once. The receptor comes from a young man in good health and CMV-seropositive. Sequenced input: PBMCs.

In DNA, the CDR3 is TGTGCCACCAGCAAATATAGCGTAAGCTCCTACAATGAGCAGTTCTTC. This sequence encodes CATSKYSVSSYNEQFF. The gene calls are TRBV15 and TRBJ2-1, with a tentative D call TRBD2 (5 bases). In germline, CDR1 is LNHNV, CDR2 YYDKDF (reference sequence). This CDR3 has 16 amino acids. V lost 4 bases and J 0 bases, leaving 13 bases between the germline ends.